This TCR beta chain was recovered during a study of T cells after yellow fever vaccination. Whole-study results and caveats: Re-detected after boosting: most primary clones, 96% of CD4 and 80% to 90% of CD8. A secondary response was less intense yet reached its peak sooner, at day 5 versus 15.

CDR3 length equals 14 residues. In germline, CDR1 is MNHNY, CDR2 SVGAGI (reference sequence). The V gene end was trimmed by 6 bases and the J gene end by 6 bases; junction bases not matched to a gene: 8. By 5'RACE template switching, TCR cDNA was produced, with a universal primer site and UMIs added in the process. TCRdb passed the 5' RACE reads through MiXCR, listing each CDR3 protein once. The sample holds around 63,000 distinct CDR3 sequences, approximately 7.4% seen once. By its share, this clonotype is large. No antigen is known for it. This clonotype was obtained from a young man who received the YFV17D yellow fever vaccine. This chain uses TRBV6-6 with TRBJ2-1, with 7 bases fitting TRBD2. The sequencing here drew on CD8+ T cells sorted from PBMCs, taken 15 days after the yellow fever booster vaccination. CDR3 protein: CASRTLARPNEQFF. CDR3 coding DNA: TGTGCCAGCAGAACACTAGCGCGGCCCAATGAGCAGTTCTTC.